The T cell receptor (beta chain) under discussion was sequenced for a study of blood T cell repertoires in COVID-19. As for the study in general: Italy, Spain and the United States were the sources of the convalescent and acute COVID-19 samples.

V trimming: 2 bases; J trimming: 4 bases; junction bases outside the gene matches: 6. The CDR3 is 15 amino acids. Germline V gene sequence: CDR1 ENHRY, CDR2 SYGVKD. How the authors handled the data: Nucleated cell counts were estimated from reference gene primer amplification. Sequenced by immunoSEQ multiplex PCR; TCRdb stores in-frame clones only, minus some. The V and J calls and clone size were taken over from that table, and D and trimming were inferred from the DNA. The sample has 200,000 to 300,000 clones; 85% to 90% are singletons. The chain links TRBV10-3 to TRBJ1-1; 8 bases line up with TRBD1. This sequence was found in a woman between 35 and 50 years old with acute or convalescent COVID-19. What was sequenced was peripheral blood. Here the CDR3 DNA reads TGTGCCATCAGTGAGAGGGCAGGGGGCGGCACTGAAGCTTTCTTT. Translating it yields CAISERAGGGTEAFF.